These 22 T cell receptor beta chains were sequenced from one sample in a study of T cell responses to AZD1222 COVID-19 vaccine. Assay: immunoSEQ multiplex PCR; the TCRdb copy retains only in-frame clones and omits some. This sample has roughly 130,000 clones, with about 90% found just once. Sequenced material: peripheral blood, taken on day 0 of AZD1222 vaccination. Receptor source: an adult in good health.

The chain recombines TRBV11-3 with TRBJ2-1, with 7 bases matching TRBD1. The CDR3 has 15 residues. Germline trimming cut 4 bases from V and 6 bases from J; bases unmatched to any gene: 9. Germline V gene lookup returns CDR1 SGHNT and CDR2 YENEEA. CDR3 nucleotides: TGTGCCAGCAGCTCCGGGACAGAGGTAATCAATGAGCAGTTCTTC. Protein product: CASSSGTEVINEQFF.

The V and J genes are TRBV7-2 and TRBJ2-2, with a tentative D call TRBD1 (5 bases). Trimming removed 1 base at V and 4 bases at J, with 10 bases between. This CDR3 contains 15 residues. Germline CDR1 is SGHTA and CDR2 is FQGNSA. The CDR3 DNA reads TGTGCCAGCAGCTTAGTGGGGCCGGGCACCGGGGAGCTGTTTTTT. It is translated as CASSLVGPGTGELFF.

V and J are TRBV14 and TRBJ2-7; D is perhaps TRBD2 (6 bases). V was trimmed by 8 bases and J by 6 bases, leaving 26 bases between them. Germline loops: CDR1 SGHDN, CDR2 FVKESK. The CDR3 totals 16 residues. The CDR3 DNA follows: TGTGCCAGCTTAGGGAGGAGGGATCCATGGTTGGGCGAGCAGTACTTC. This sequence encodes CASLGRRDPWLGEQYF.

This chain links TRBV30 with TRBJ1-1; D perhaps matches TRBD1 (5 bases). CDR1 GTSNPN and CDR2 SVGIG come from the germline V gene (reference sequence). With 0 bases removed from V and 4 bases from J, the gap between germline ends came to 21 bases. The CDR3 sequence is 17 residues long. This CDR3 reads CAWSVMSFFGGPTEAFF. The CDR3 DNA reads as TGTGCCTGGAGTGTAATGAGTTTTTTCGGGGGTCCCACTGAAGCTTTCTTT. The full variable domain, in which reference TRBV30 and TRBJ1-1 provide the parts outside the CDR3, is SQTIHQWPATLVQPVGSPLSLECTVEGTSNPNLYWYRQAAGRGLQLLFYSVGIGQISSEVPQNLSASRPQDRQFILSSKKLLLSDSGFYLCAWSVMSFFGGPTEAFFGQGTRLTVV.

This clone was seen just once. The chain has TRBV28 and TRBJ1-2; D gene uncertain. There are 13 residues in the CDR3. V lost 6 bases, J lost 4 bases, and 12 bases lay in between. Per the germline V gene, CDR1 is MDHEN and CDR2 is SYDVKM. CDR3 region: CASSSDVPYGYTF. As DNA, the CDR3 is TGTGCCAGCAGCTCCGACGTCCCCTATGGCTACACCTTC.

This rearrangement joins TRBV10-2 to TRBJ1-4; a possible D gene is TRBD1 (6 bases). The germline gives CDR1 WSHSY, CDR2 SAAADI. V was trimmed by 4 bases and J by 11 bases, leaving 11 bases between them. This CDR3 has 12 amino acids. This CDR3 is CASSADSGKLFF. The CDR3 region has the DNA TGCGCCAGCAGTGCGGACAGTGGGAAACTGTTTTTT.

The chain's CDR3 is CASGLVSGGELFF. The CDR3, as DNA: TGTGCTAGTGGTTTGGTCTCCGGCGGGGAGCTGTTTTTT. The V and J genes are TRBV12-5 and TRBJ2-2, with D uncertain. This CDR3 has 13 amino acids. The germline V and J ends were trimmed by 0 bases and 7 bases, with 6 bases remaining between them. Germline CDR1 is LGHNT and CDR2 is FRNRAP.

The chain recombines TRBV6-1 with TRBJ1-5; 8 nucleotides agree with TRBD1. V trimming: 2 bases; J trimming: 2 bases; junction bases outside the gene matches: 11. CDR1 is MNHNS and CDR2 is SASEGT in the germline V gene. The CDR3 extends over 18 amino acids. The CDR3 sequence is CASSERAGGASGNQPQHF. The CDR3, as DNA: TGTGCCAGCAGTGAAAGGGCAGGGGGCGCGTCCGGCAATCAGCCCCAGCATTTT.

This chain joins TRBV6-5 and TRBJ1-3, with 8 bases fitting TRBD1. Looked up from germline, CDR1 is MNHEY and CDR2 is SVGAGI. The V segment lost 6 bases and the J segment 0 bases; nucleotides outside the gene matches: 4. The CDR3 extends over 15 amino acids. CDR3 bases: TGTGCCAGCAGCCGACAGGGGACCTCTGGAAACACCATATATTTT. This codes for CASSRQGTSGNTIYF.

The rearrangement joins TRBV5-5 to TRBJ1-5, with D tentatively TRBD1 (5 bases). CDR1 SGHKS and CDR2 YYEKEE come from the germline V gene (reference sequence). The CDR3 is made up of 16 amino acids. V was shortened by 0 bases and J by 3 bases, with 13 bases between the two germline ends. Written as DNA, the CDR3 is TGTGCCAGCAGCTTGGATCAGGGTCTAGTCAATCAGCCCCAGCATTTT. It translates to CASSLDQGLVNQPQHF.

This clone was detected only once. The CDR3 protein is CASSPPGLAGGLYNEQFF. The CDR3 DNA is TGTGCCAGCTCACCACCGGGCTTAGCGGGGGGTTTATACAATGAGCAGTTCTTC. The rearrangement uses TRBV18 and TRBJ2-1; 10 positions agree with TRBD2. J gave up 4 bases and V 0 bases, and 9 bases lay outside the gene matches. CDR3 length: 18 residues. Per the germline V gene, CDR1 is KGHSH and CDR2 is LQKENI. Combining the CDR3 with reference TRBV18 and TRBJ2-1 gives the whole variable domain NAGVMQNPRHLVRRRGQEARLRCSPMKGHSHVYWYRQLPEEGLKFMVYLQKENIIDESGMPKERFSAEFPKEGPSILRIQQVVRGDSAAYFCASSPPGLAGGLYNEQFFGPGTRLTVL.

This clone was counted a single time. The genes are TRBV2 and TRBJ1-4; 8 nucleotides line up with TRBD1. The CDR3 sequence is 15 residues long. The ends lost 3 bases at V and 3 bases at J; junction bases unmatched: 3. Germline V lookup: CDR1 SNHLY, CDR2 FYNNEI. The CDR3 loop reads CASSEGDRPNEKLFF. CDR3 DNA sequence: TGTGCCAGCAGTGAGGGGGACAGGCCTAATGAAAAACTGTTTTTT.

The CDR3: CASSPGTSANYGYTF. Written as DNA, the CDR3 is TGTGCCAGTAGTCCCGGGACATCAGCTAACTATGGCTACACCTTC. The chain combines TRBV19 with TRBJ1-2, with D perhaps matching TRBD1 (6 bases). Looked up from germline, CDR1 is LNHDA and CDR2 is SQIVND (reference sequence). V lost 5 bases and J lost 0, with 13 bases in between. The CDR3 is 15 amino acids.

For the CDR3, the DNA is TGCGCCAGCAGCCAAGGGACTAGCGGGGCAAATACGCAGTATTTT. Its translation: CASSQGTSGANTQYF. The rearrangement joins TRBV5-1 to TRBJ2-3, with 13 bases aligning to TRBD2. Looked up from germline, CDR1 is SGHRS and CDR2 is YFSETQ. Unmatched junction bases numbered 6, after V lost 4 bases and J lost 7 bases. CDR3 length equals 15 residues.

The genes are TRBV5-1 and TRBJ2-2, with 7 bases identical to TRBD1. The CDR3 is made up of 16 amino acids. V lost 1 base and J lost 1; bases outside the gene matches: 4. The V gene's germline CDR1 is SGHRS and CDR2 YFSETQ. CDR3 in amino acids: CASSLQTGLNTGELFF. The DNA of the CDR3 is TGCGCCAGCAGCTTGCAGACAGGGCTGAACACCGGGGAGCTGTTTTTT.

This chain uses TRBV6-5 with TRBJ2-6; D gene ambiguous. The germline V and J ends were trimmed by 7 bases and 1 base, with 5 bases remaining between them. The V gene's germline CDR1 is MNHEY and CDR2 SVGAGI. This CDR3 comprises 13 residues. The CDR3: CASTMSGANVLTF. The CDR3, as DNA: TGTGCCAGCACCATGTCTGGGGCCAACGTCCTGACTTTC.

This sequence joins TRBV28 and TRBJ1-2; D ambiguous. The CDR3 has 14 amino acids. V lost 3 bases, J lost 0 bases, and 8 bases lay in between. CDR1 is MDHEN and CDR2 is SYDVKM in the germline V gene. This CDR3 reads CASSLDRPNYGYTF. The CDR3 coding sequence is TGTGCCAGCAGTTTGGACCGACCTAACTATGGCTACACCTTC.

The V call is TRBV4-1, the J call TRBJ1-5; unclear D gene. Trimming left V 4 bases short and J 0 bases short, with 16 bases between. CDR1 is MGHRA, CDR2 YSYEKL, per germline. The CDR3 length is 17 residues. The CDR3 region is CASSPGSQKNSNQPQHF. As DNA, the CDR3 is TGCGCCAGCAGCCCCGGGTCCCAGAAAAATAGCAATCAGCCCCAGCATTTT.

V is TRBV7-9 and J is TRBJ2-7, with 10 positions matching TRBD1. V gave up 5 bases and J gave up 3 bases; unmatched junction bases: 4. The CDR3 has 14 amino acids. Germline CDR1 is SEHNR and CDR2 is FQNEAQ (reference sequence). The CDR3 protein is CASSPGTGDYEQYF. CDR3 bases: TGTGCCAGCAGCCCTGGGACAGGGGACTACGAGCAGTACTTC.

This clone has a single count. In the same sample, other DNA sequences code for this CDR3. The CDR3 loop reads CASSLSGVLPLHF. The CDR3 DNA reads TGTGCCAGCAGTTTATCGGGTGTGCTACCCCTCCACTTT. This chain links TRBV12-3 or TRBV12-4 with TRBJ1-6, with D uncertain. V lost 2 bases and J 12 bases, leaving 11 bases between the germline ends. The CDR3 is 13 residues long.

The chain joins TRBV7-9 to TRBJ1-5; D is uncertain. Germline CDR1 and CDR2: SEHNR and FQNEAQ (reference sequence). Trimming left V 5 bases short and J 2 bases short, with 7 bases between. The CDR3 extends over 13 amino acids. The CDR3 loop reads CASSRGGNQPQHF. CDR3 nucleotide sequence: TGTGCCAGCAGCCGGGGAGGCAATCAGCCCCAGCATTTT.

The chain is built from TRBV4-3 and TRBJ1-4; D perhaps matches TRBD1 (6 bases). In germline, CDR1 is LGHNA, CDR2 YSLEER. The CDR3 is 15 residues long. Trimming left V 4 bases short and J 8 bases short, with 17 bases between. The CDR3 sequence: CASSRGGAMGEKLFF. The CDR3 coding sequence is TGCGCCAGCAGCCGCGGGGGGGCCATGGGGGAAAAACTGTTTTTT.